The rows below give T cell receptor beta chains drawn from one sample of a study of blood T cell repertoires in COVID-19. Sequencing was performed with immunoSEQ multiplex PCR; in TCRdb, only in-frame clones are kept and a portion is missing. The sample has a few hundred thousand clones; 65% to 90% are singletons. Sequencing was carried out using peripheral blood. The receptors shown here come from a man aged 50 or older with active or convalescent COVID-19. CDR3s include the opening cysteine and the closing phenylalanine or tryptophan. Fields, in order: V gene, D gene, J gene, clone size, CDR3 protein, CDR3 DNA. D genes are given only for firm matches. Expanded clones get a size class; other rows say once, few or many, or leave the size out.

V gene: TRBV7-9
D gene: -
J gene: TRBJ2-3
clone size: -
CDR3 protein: CASSLVYRENTQYF
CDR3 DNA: TGTGCCAGCAGCTTAGTTTACAGAGAAAATACGCAGTATTTT

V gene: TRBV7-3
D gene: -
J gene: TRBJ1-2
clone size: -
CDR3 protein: CASSLMAGGGYTF
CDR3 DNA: TGTGCCAGCAGCTTAATGGCAGGAGGTGGCTACACCTTC

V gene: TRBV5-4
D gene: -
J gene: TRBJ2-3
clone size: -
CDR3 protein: CASSGNRDGDTQYF
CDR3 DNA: TGTGCCAGCAGCGGGAACAGGGATGGGGATACGCAGTATTTT

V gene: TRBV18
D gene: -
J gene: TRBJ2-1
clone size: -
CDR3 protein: CASSGRGVSEQFF
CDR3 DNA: TGTGCCAGCTCGGGCAGGGGGGTGAGTGAGCAGTTCTTC

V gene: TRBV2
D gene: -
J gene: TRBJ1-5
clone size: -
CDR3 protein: CASRARSSNQPQHF
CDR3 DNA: TGTGCCAGCAGGGCCCGAAGTAGCAATCAGCCCCAGCATTTT

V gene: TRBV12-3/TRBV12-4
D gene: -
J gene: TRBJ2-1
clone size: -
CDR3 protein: CASRQTSGSEQFF
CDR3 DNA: TGTGCCAGCAGACAGACCAGCGGTAGTGAGCAGTTCTTC

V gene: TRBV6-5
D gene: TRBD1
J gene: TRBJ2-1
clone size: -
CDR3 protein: CASSSPTGSSYNEQFF
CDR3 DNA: TGTGCCAGCAGTTCTCCGACAGGGAGCTCCTACAATGAGCAGTTCTTC

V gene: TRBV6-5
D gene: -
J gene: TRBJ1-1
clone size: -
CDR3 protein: CASRGGAPNTEAFF
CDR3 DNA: TGTGCCAGCAGGGGGGGGGCCCCGAACACTGAAGCTTTCTTT

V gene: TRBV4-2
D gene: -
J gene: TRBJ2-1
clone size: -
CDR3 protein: CASSQETGTSGEQFF
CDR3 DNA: TGTGCCAGCAGCCAAGAAACCGGGACTTCTGGTGAGCAGTTCTTC

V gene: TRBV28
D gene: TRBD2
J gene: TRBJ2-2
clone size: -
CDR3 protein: CASQTGGGLPNTGELFF
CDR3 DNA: TGTGCCAGCCAGACGGGAGGAGGACTACCGAACACCGGGGAGCTGTTTTTT

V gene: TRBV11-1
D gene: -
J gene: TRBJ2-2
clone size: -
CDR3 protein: CASARRGNTGELFF
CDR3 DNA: TGTGCCAGCGCTCGCAGGGGGAACACCGGGGAGCTGTTTTTT

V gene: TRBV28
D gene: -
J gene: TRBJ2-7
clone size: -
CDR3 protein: CASSLKVTYEQYF
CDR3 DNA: TGTGCCAGCAGTCTAAAAGTAACTTACGAGCAGTACTTC

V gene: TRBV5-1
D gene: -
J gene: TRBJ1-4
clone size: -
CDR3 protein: CASSLVGPRATNEKLFF
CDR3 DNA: TGCGCCAGCAGCTTGGTGGGCCCGAGAGCAACTAATGAAAAACTGTTTTTT

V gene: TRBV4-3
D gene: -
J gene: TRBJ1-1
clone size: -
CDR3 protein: CASSQDLVQGWTEAFF
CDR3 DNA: TGCGCCAGCAGCCAAGATCTCGTTCAGGGGTGGACTGAAGCTTTCTTT

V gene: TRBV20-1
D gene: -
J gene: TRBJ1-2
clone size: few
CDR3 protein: CSASPPLGQNYGYTF
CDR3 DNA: TGCAGTGCTAGTCCTCCCCTTGGACAGAACTATGGCTACACCTTC

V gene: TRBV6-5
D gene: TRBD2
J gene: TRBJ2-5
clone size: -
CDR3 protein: CASTGTSGSQQTQYF
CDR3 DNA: TGTGCCAGCACGGGGACTAGCGGGAGTCAACAGACCCAGTACTTC

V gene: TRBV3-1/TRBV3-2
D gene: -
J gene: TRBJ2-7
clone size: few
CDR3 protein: CASSQAPASGHYEQYF
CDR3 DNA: TGTGCCAGCAGCCAAGCCCCCGCCAGCGGCCACTACGAGCAGTACTTC

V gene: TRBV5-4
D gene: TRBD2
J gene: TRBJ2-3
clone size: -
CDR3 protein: CASSLGLAGTDTQYF
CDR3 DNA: TGTGCCAGCAGCTTAGGACTAGCGGGCACAGATACGCAGTATTTT

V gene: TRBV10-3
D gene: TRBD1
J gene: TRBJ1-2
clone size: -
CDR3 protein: CAISARQGVYGYTF
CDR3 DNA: TGTGCCATCAGTGCTAGGCAGGGGGTCTATGGCTACACCTTC

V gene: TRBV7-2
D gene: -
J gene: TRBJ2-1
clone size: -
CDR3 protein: CASSPEGLQGEQFF
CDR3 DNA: TGTGCCAGCAGCCCAGAGGGACTTCAGGGTGAGCAGTTCTTC

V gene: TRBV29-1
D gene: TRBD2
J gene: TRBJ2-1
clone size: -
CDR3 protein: CSVVAPPRETGWRESSYNEQFF
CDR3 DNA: TGCAGCGTTGTGGCTCCCCCACGGGAGACGGGGTGGCGGGAGAGCTCCTACAATGAGCAGTTCTTC

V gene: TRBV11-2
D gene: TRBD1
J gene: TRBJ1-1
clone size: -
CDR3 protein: CASSLDRGPAFF
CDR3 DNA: TGTGCCAGCAGCTTAGACAGGGGGCCTGCTTTCTTT

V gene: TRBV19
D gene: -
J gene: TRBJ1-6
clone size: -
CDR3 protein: CASSIRGDGNSPLHF
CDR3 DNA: TGTGCCAGTAGTATCAGGGGAGACGGTAATTCACCCCTCCACTTT